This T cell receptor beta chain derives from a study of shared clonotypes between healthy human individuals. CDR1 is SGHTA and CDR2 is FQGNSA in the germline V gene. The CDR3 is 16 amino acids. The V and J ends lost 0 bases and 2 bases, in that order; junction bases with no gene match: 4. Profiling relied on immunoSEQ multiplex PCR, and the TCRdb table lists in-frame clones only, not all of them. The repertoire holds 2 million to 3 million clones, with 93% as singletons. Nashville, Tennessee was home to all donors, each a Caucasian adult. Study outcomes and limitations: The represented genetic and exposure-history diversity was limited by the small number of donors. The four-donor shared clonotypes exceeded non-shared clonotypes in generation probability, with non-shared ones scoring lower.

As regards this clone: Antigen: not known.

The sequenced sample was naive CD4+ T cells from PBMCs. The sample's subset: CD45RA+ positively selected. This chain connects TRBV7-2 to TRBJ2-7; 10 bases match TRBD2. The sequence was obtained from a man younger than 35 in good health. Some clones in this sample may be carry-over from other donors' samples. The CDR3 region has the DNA TGTGCCAGCAGCTTAGCCCAAAGCGGGAGGGCCTACGAGCAGTACTTC. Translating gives CASSLAQSGRAYEQYF.